This TCR beta chain was sequenced during a study of vaccination and CD4 T cells after COVID-19. Overall study context: In the convalescent cohort, there were six males and four females, two of them Hispanic. Control cultures, each given a CEFX pool, an HIV-1 Nef pool, or no peptide, were included.

V shed 6 bases, J shed 6 bases, and the junction held 10 bases outside the gene matches. There are 14 residues in the CDR3. Germline V gene data show CDR1 as LNHDA and CDR2 as SQIVND (reference sequence). The treatment here: approximately 11-day PBMC culture with coronavirus spike peptide pools or control peptides (ViraFEST assay). The Oncomine TCR Beta short-read assay was applied to DNA of cultured CD4+ T cells. TCRdb reprocessed the PCR reads with MiXCR, giving one entry per CDR3 protein. Altogether a few thousand distinct CDR3 sequences are present, roughly 78% being singletons, with the ten largest covering approximately 17%. A note on this clonotype: What it binds is unknown.

Source material: CD4+ T cells from blood, cultured in vitro. The TCR was taken from a human donor who had recovered from COVID-19. The J gene is TRBJ1-2, the V gene TRBV19, with 7 nucleotides matching TRBD1. Here the CDR3 reads CASRNTGEHNGYTF. CDR3 in DNA: TGTGCCAGTAGGAACACAGGGGAGCACAATGGCTACACCTTC.